This paragraph reports one TCR beta chain. One entry per CDR3 protein, without DNA, is what TCRdb gives after re-calling the 5' RACE reads. Its clone listing holds about 330,000 distinct CDR3 sequences. This sample stems from a study of monozygotic twins with inflammatory bowel disease. The CDR3 contains 14 residues. Germline lookup yields CDR1 SGHRS and CDR2 YFSETQ. Sequencing input: blood. The sequence derives from a human donor with ulcerative colitis or Crohn's disease, or a healthy co-twin of an affected twin (not recorded which). The chain combines TRBV5-1 with TRBJ1-1; TCRdb outputs TRBD1, but without DNA this stays unchecked. The CDR3 loop is CASSRQGQHTEAFF. Supplemented by reference TRBV5-1 and TRBJ1-1, the full variable domain reads KAGVTQTPRYLIKTRGQQVTLSCSPISGHRSVSWYQQTPGQGLQFLFEYFSETQRNKGNFPGRFSGRQFSNSRSEMNVSTLELGDSALYLCASSRQGQHTEAFFGQGTRLTVV.